Sequencing of this TCR beta chain was carried out in a study of cytomegalovirus exposure and HLA in healthy donors. Amplification used 60 Vbeta primers and 13 Jbeta primers. TCRdb keeps only in-frame clones here, not all; method: immunoSEQ multiplex PCR. The sample has 150,000 or so clones, around 80% seen once. From germline, CDR1 is WSHSY and CDR2 SAAADI. The CDR3 runs 12 residues. Trimming at V came to 6 bases and at J to 8 bases, leaving 3 bases not matched to a gene. Though nominally healthy at sampling, donors likely had unrecorded immune exposures. The clonotype was recovered from a man aged 25 to 40 in good health and CMV-seropositive. The sample consisted of PBMCs. The V and J genes are TRBV10-2 and TRBJ2-2, with 7 bases fitting TRBD2. In DNA form, the CDR3 reads TGCGCCAGCAGCCGGGGGGAGGGGGAGCTGTTTTTT. Its translation is CASSRGEGELFF.